A single sample gave rise to the 9 T cell receptor beta chains below, sequenced in a study of neurological immune-mediated disorders. TCRdb fed the 5' RACE reads into MiXCR, producing one record per CDR3 protein. The table lists roughly 50,000 distinct CDR3 sequences, 10% to 13% of them singletons. The sequenced material came from PBMCs. The receptors originated from a man aged 65 to 79 with HTLV-1-associated myelopathy (HAM/TSP).

This clonotype has a count of ten or more. The chain recombines TRBV20-1 with TRBJ2-5, with 7 bases identical to TRBD2. The CDR3 extends over 12 amino acids. V shed 2 bases, J shed 3 bases, and the junction held 0 bases outside the gene matches. CDR1 and CDR2 (germline): DFQATT, SNEGSKA (reference sequence). CDR3 sequence (DNA): TGCAGTGCTAGACTAGCGGAAGAGACCCAGTACTTC. Translated: CSARLAEETQYF.

This clonotype appeared many times. V and J are TRBV7-9 and TRBJ1-1; D unclear. The V gene lost 3 bases and the J gene lost 9 bases, with 14 bases spanning the gap. The germline V gene has CDR1 SEHNR and CDR2 FQNEAQ (reference sequence). The CDR3 has 13 amino acids. DNA for the CDR3: TGTGCCAGCAGCTTGACCAGAGGGAACCAAGCTTTCTTT. Amino acids: CASSLTRGNQAFF.

This clonotype was found many times. V gene TRBV20-1 combines with J gene TRBJ2-1, with TRBD2 identical over 7 bases. V shed 0 bases and J 6 bases; nucleotides not matched to a gene: 11. The CDR3 is 16 residues long. Germline V lookup: CDR1 DFQATT, CDR2 SNEGSKA (reference sequence). The CDR3 here is CSARDPGRRERNEQFF. CDR3 DNA sequence: TGCAGTGCTAGAGATCCCGGACGGCGGGAGCGCAATGAGCAGTTCTTC.

The sample holds many counts of this clonotype. J is TRBJ2-7 and V is TRBV27; no definite D call. The V gene lost 4 bases and the J gene lost 4 bases, with 11 bases spanning the gap. CDR1 and CDR2 from the germline V gene are MNHEY and SMNVEV (reference sequence). The CDR3 covers 13 residues. The DNA for the CDR3 is TGTGCCAGCAGTTCGTCCGGCAGATACGAGCAGTACTTC. Residues: CASSSSGRYEQYF.

This clonotype was recorded only once. This may be a read error: a much more frequent sequence differs by one nucleotide. Without the conserved terminal phenylalanine or tryptophan, this CDR3 likely stems from a read error. V usage is TRBV5-6 and J usage is TRBJ2-1; weak D call: TRBD2 (5 bases). The V and J ends lost 4 bases and 8 bases respectively, with 25 bases between them. The germline V gene has CDR1 SGHDT and CDR2 YYEEEE. CDR3 length: 17 residues. In DNA form, the CDR3 reads TGTGCCAGCAGCCCCCCTGGTTGGTGGGAGAATTGGTATGAGCAGTTCATC. As protein: CASSPPGWWENWYEQFI.

Concerning this clonotype itself: A much more abundant neighbour one base away suggests this may be a read error. The gene calls are TRBV7-9 and TRBJ2-1, with a tentative D call TRBD1 (6 bases). CDR3 length: 13 amino acids. Between the trimmed V and J ends, which lost 7 bases and 10 bases, there was a span of 17 bases. Germline V gives CDR1 SEHNR, CDR2 FQNEAQ (reference sequence). This CDR3 is CASNTGRGTEQFF. The CDR3 DNA follows: TGTGCCAGCAACACAGGGAGAGGGACCGAGCAGTTCTTC.

Many counts were recorded for this clonotype. This sequence joins TRBV10-3 and TRBJ2-7; no reliable D call. This CDR3 has 13 residues. V was clipped by 4 bases and J by 3 bases, with 10 bases between them. Germline V gene data show CDR1 as ENHRY and CDR2 as SYGVKD. The CDR3 is CAISAGGVYEQYF. CDR3 DNA: TGTGCCATCAGTGCAGGTGGAGTCTACGAGCAGTACTTC.

This clonotype came up a few times. This chain connects TRBV20-1 to TRBJ2-4, with 9 positions matching TRBD1. V dropped 6 bases and J dropped 6; count of bases not matched to a gene: 9. The CDR3 spans 14 residues. CDR1 DFQATT and CDR2 SNEGSKA come from the germline V gene (reference sequence). The CDR3 nucleotides read TGCAGTGCCCAGGAGAGGGACAGGGCAAACATTCAGTACTTC. Residues: CSAQERDRANIQYF.

This clonotype has a count of ten or more. The chain is built from TRBV6-2 or TRBV6-3 and TRBJ1-5; D gene uncertain. The CDR3 is made up of 13 amino acids. Germline V gene lookup returns CDR1 MNHEY and CDR2 SVGEGT. V lost 6 bases and J 1 base, leaving 7 bases between the germline ends. The CDR3 sequence is CASSPQSNQPQHF. The CDR3 nucleotides are TGTGCCAGCAGCCCTCAAAGCAATCAGCCCCAGCATTTT.